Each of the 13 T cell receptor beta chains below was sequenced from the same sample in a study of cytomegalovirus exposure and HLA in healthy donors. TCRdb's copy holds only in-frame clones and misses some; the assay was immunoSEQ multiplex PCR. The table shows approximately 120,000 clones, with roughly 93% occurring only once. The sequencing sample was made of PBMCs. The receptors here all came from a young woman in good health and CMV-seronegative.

The CDR3: CASSSRAGRGSNEQFF. The CDR3 bases are TGTGCCAGCAGTTCCCGGGCCGGGAGAGGGAGCAATGAGCAGTTCTTC. The J gene is TRBJ2-1, the V gene TRBV6-5; D might be TRBD2 (6 bases). Germline CDR1 reads MNHEY; CDR2 reads SVGAGI. Between the trimmed V and J ends, which lost 4 bases and 6 bases, there was a span of 19 bases. The CDR3 loop spans 16 amino acids.

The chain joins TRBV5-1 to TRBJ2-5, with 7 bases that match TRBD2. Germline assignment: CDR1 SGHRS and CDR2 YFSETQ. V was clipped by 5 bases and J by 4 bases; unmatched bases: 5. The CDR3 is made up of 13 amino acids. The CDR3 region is CASSIREAETQYF. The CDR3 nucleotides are TGCGCCAGCAGTATTCGGGAGGCAGAGACCCAGTACTTC.

The CDR3 sequence: CASSLPGQGSYEQYF. The CDR3 DNA follows: TGTGCCAGCAGCTTACCGGGACAGGGGTCCTACGAGCAGTACTTC. This chain links TRBV14 with TRBJ2-7; 10 nucleotides agree with TRBD1. The length of the CDR3 is 15 residues. Germline values: CDR1 SGHDN, CDR2 FVKESK. The junction had 5 bases not matched to a gene; V was cut back by 5 bases and J by 1 base.

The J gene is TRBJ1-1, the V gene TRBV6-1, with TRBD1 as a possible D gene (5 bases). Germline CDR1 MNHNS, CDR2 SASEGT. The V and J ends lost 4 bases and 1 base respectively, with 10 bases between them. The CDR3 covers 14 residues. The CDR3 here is CASSATAGNTEAFF. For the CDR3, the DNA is TGTGCCAGCAGTGCGACAGCAGGGAACACTGAAGCTTTCTTT.

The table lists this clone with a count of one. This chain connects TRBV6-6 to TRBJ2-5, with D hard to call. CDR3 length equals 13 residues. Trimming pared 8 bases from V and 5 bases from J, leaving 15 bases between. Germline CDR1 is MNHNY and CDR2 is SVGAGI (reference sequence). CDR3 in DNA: TGTGCCAGCGCATCGACTCTCGGGGAGACCCAGTACTTC. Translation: CASASTLGETQYF.

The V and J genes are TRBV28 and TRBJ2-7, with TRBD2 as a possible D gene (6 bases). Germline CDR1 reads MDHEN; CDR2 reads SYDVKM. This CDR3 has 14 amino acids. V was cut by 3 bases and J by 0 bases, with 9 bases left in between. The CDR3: CASSLSGLSYEQYF. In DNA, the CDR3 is TGTGCCAGCAGTTTGTCGGGACTCTCCTACGAGCAGTACTTC.

The CDR3 DNA follows: TGTGCCAGCAGCCACGGGAGGGCTGGAAACACCATATATTTT. The encoded protein is CASSHGRAGNTIYF. The gene calls are TRBV7-8 and TRBJ1-3; D not certain. V was shortened by 5 bases and J by 2 bases, with 10 bases between the two germline ends. CDR1 and CDR2 from the germline V gene are SGHVS and FQNEAQ. This CDR3 has 14 residues.

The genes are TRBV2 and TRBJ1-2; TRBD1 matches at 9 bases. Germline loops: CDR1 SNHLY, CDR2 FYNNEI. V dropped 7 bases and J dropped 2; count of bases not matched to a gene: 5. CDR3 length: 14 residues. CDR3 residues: CASNSGTGNYGYTF. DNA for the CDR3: TGTGCCAGCAACTCCGGGACAGGGAACTATGGCTACACCTTC.

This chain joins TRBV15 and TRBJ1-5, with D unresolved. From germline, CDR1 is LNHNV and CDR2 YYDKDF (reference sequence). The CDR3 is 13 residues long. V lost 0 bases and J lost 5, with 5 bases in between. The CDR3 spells CATSRDRDQPQHF. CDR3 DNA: TGTGCCACCAGCAGAGATCGGGATCAGCCCCAGCATTTT.

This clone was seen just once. CDR3 DNA sequence: TGTGCCAGCAGCCCCCTCGGCTATGGCTACACCTTC. This translates into CASSPLGYGYTF. This rearrangement joins TRBV9 to TRBJ1-2; D gene uncertain. V lost 4 bases to trimming and J lost 4 bases, with 8 bases between them. This CDR3 contains 12 residues. The germline gives CDR1 SGDLS, CDR2 YYNGEE.

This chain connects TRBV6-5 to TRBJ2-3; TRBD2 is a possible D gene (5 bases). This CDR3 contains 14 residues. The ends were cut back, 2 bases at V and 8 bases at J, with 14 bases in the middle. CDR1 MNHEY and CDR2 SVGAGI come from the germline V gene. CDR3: CASSYPGFGGTQYF. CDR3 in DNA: TGTGCCAGCAGTTACCCGGGGTTTGGCGGTACGCAGTATTTT.

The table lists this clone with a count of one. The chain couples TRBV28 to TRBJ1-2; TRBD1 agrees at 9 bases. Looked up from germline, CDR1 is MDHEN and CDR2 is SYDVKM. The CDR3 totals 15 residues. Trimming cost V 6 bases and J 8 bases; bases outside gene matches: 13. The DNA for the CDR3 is TGTGCCAGCAGCACGACCGGGACAGGGAACAAGGGCTACACCTTC. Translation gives CASSTTGTGNKGYTF.

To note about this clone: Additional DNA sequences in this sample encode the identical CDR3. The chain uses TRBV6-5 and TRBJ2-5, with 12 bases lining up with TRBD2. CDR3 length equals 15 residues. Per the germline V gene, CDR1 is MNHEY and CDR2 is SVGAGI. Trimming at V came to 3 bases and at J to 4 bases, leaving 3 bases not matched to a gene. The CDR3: CASSYSTSGGETQYF. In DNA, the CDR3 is TGTGCCAGCAGTTATTCGACTAGCGGGGGAGAGACCCAGTACTTC.